This TCR beta chain was sequenced in a study of T-cell memory formation after mild COVID-19. Study-wide context: Largely, the TCR clusters proved donor specific. Findings and caveats of the study: Whether second-wave clones peaking at day 37 were SARS-CoV-2 specific went unconfirmed.

Germline loops: CDR1 SGHVS, CDR2 FNYEAQ. The CDR3 is 13 residues long. The germline V and J ends were trimmed by 5 bases and 3 bases, with 10 bases remaining between them. This clonotype was found a few times. Its antigen is still unknown. Constant-segment primers served in 5'RACE that generated TCR alpha and TCR beta cDNA libraries bearing sample barcodes and UMIs. TCRdb independently ran MiXCR on the 5' RACE reads; one entry per CDR3 protein. The sample lists hundreds of thousands of distinct CDR3 sequences; less than 25% were seen once. Material for sequencing was PBMCs or a T cell subset sorted from them (not recorded which). The gene calls are TRBV7-6 and TRBJ1-1; D is ambiguous. The sequence was collected from an adult woman who had mild COVID-19 (a few samples of this study predate the infection). Cell type and time point are not known. This chain's CDR3 is CASSPGYDTEAFF. In DNA form, the CDR3 reads TGTGCCAGCAGCCCCGGTTACGACACTGAAGCTTTCTTT.